This entry features one TCR beta chain sequence. The antigen it recognizes is unknown. No quality values exist for individual bases; no much larger clone is one base distant. This entry is derived from a study of T cell responses to AZD1222 COVID-19 vaccine (dated by TCRdb to about 2021). A note on the overall study: AZD1222 recipients given second doses at about 4 weeks or at about 12 weeks were pooled, since spike-specific TCR depth and breadth were not found to differ between the two schedules. TCR sequencing was performed for 230 to 250 trial participants, of whom around 210 were given two doses of AZD1222 and around 25 were given two doses of MenACWY control vaccine. Trial participants were enrolled into age subgroups of 18-55, 56-69 and 70-plus years, which contained 148, 28 and 57 TCR-sequenced participants, respectively. What the study reported, not specific to this receptor: Nearly half of unique spike-specific TCRs reportedly recognized epitopes outside regions mutated in the B.1.351 and B.1.1.7 variants. The 56-69-year group was small, and its depth increase did not reach significance, likely because of low power. After two AZD1222 doses, both the breadth and the depth of spike-specific TCRs were significantly higher than at day 0 and than in MenACWY recipients. Only five to seven AZD1222 recipients were SARS-CoV-2 seropositive at baseline, limiting conclusions about previously exposed vaccinees. No day 14 peak-response samples were available, so repertoires were characterized only after the peak T cell response. The vaccine-associated CD4 TCRs covered the entire spike protein, and the dominant responses fell in regions 160-218 and 743-854. Participants were mostly white British and included more females than males, and it was suggested by the authors that clonal diversity may have been underestimated.

Trimming at the junction amounts to 0 bases on V and 7 bases on J, and the germline ends lie 18 bases apart. From cysteine to phenylalanine, the CDR3 is 16 amino acids long. Only the CDR3 portion is preserved as DNA: 48 bases, with reading frame beginning at the first base. The CDR1 and CDR2 encoded by the germline V gene (reference sequence) are LNHDA and SQIVND. In the paper's terms, the time point label means: baseline before first vaccination. Samples from vaccinated people were obtained from the UK trials COV001 and COV002, which included a single-blind randomized controlled phase 2/3 trial of AZD1222 (ChAdOx1 nCoV-19) in healthy adults. Trial participant PBMC samples were collected at day 0 and day 28 after the second dose for TCRbeta chain sequencing. The CDR3 regions of human TCRbeta chains were analyzed by immunosequencing. The paper's processing steps were these. Repertoire TCRs were checked for matches against a reference library of SARS-CoV-2-specific TCRs that had been generated using the MIRA antigen-specificity platform. Breadth was defined as the fraction of unique TCRs that were SARS-CoV-2-associated, and depth was defined as the fraction of total T cells that were SARS-CoV-2-associated. Each spike-specific TCR was assigned to its reactive spike region and to a CD4 or CD8 class using the MIRA data. Log10-transformed breadth and depth values were compared by one-way ANOVA with Sidak's multiple comparisons tests. This is the immuneACCESS table as TCRdb keeps it, with only in-frame sequences that have V and J called. A part of the clones is gone; compared with another copy, unresolved V genes explain less than half, and the rest is unexplained. V and J calls and clone size are given by that table; D and trimming were obtained from the DNA. Within this sample are more than 100,000 clones, with 90% of them counted one time only. Jointly, the top ten make up 1.5% to 2% of the sample.

The source of this sequence is an adult in good health. The sequences come from peripheral blood, collected on day 0 of AZD1222 vaccination. The V and J segments used are TRBV19 and TRBJ1-2; too little of a D gene remains to name it. The sequence in DNA is TGTGCCAGTAGTATAGATCAAGTAGCGTCCTGGCGTGGCTACACCTTC. Its translation is CASSIDQVASWRGYTF.